The present entry profiles one TCR beta chain with its context. What it binds is unknown. The length of the CDR3 is 13 residues. Germline V gene lookup returns CDR1 SGHNT and CDR2 YENEEA. The V end lost 4 bases, the J end lost 5 bases, and 10 bases lay between the germline ends. This sample is part of a study of T cell responses to AZD1222 COVID-19 vaccine. The study's findings and limits: Clonal diversity may have been underestimated in mostly white British donors.

Clones were sequenced by immunoSEQ multiplex PCR, and TCRdb holds only the in-frame ones, with some missing. Among some 130,000 clones listed, 92% were seen once. This TCR derives from an adult in good health. The source was peripheral blood, collected on day 0 of AZD1222 vaccination. The rearrangement uses TRBV11-3 and TRBJ2-3; D is ambiguous. The CDR3, as DNA: TGTGCCAGCAGCTGGCCCGGTGAAGATACGCAGTATTTT. Encoded protein: CASSWPGEDTQYF.